The clone carrying this TCR beta chain has a handful of counts. The CDR3 extends over 14 amino acids. CDR1 SNHLY and CDR2 FYNNEI come from the germline V gene. V was clipped by 6 bases and J by 7 bases, with 19 bases between them. The sample originates from a study of T-cell memory formation after mild COVID-19. TCRdb re-called the 5' RACE reads with MiXCR, one entry per CDR3 protein. Among hundreds of thousands of distinct CDR3 sequences listed, 20% to 30% were seen once. The sample consisted of PBMCs or a T cell subset sorted from them (not recorded which). V usage is TRBV2 and J usage is TRBJ2-7; weak D call: TRBD2 (5 bases). The TCR was taken from an adult woman who had mild COVID-19 (a few samples of this study predate the infection). Cell type and time point are not known. The CDR3 loop is CASSLGNPRGEQYF. CDR3 coding DNA: TGTGCCAGCAGCCTAGGAAACCCCCGCGGGGAGCAGTACTTC.